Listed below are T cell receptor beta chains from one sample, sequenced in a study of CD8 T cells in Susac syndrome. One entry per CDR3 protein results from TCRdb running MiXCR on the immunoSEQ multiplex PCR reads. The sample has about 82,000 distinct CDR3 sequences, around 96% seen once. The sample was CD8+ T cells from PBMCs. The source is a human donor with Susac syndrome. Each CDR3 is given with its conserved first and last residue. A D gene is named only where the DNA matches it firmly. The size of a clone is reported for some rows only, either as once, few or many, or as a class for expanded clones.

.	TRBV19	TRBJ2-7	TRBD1	CATSGDRGPSRHF	TGTGCCACCTCGGGAGACAGGGGGCCGTCTCGCCACTTC
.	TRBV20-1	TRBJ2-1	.	CSVNGLESSYNEQFF	TGCAGTGTTAACGGACTTGAAAGCTCCTACAATGAGCAGTTCTTC
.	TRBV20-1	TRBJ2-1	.	CSARDGAYNEQFF	TGCAGTGCTAGAGATGGGGCCTACAATGAGCAGTTCTTC
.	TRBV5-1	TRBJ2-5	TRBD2	CASSPRGLAGVEETQYF	TGCGCCAGCAGCCCCCGGGGACTAGCGGGGGTGGAAGAGACCCAGTACTTC
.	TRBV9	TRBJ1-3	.	CASSALPSSGNTIYF	TGTGCCAGCAGCGCCCTGCCGTCCTCTGGAAACACCATATATTTT
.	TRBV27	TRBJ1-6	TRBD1	CASSLKGAVYNSPLHF	TGTGCCAGCAGTTTAAAGGGGGCAGTTTATAATTCACCCCTCCACTTT
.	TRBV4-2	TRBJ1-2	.	CASSSRQYGYTF	TGTGCCAGCAGCTCTCGACAATATGGCTACACCTTC
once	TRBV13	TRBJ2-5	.	CASSPPGLLKETQYF	TGTGCCAGCAGCCCCCCGGGACTTTTGAAAGAGACCCAGTACTTC
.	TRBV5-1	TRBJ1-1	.	CASSLGEFGAEAFF	TGCGCCAGCAGCTTGGGGGAGTTTGGGGCTGAAGCTTTCTTT
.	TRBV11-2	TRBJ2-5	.	CASRPGTQETQYF	TGTGCCAGCAGGCCAGGGACTCAAGAGACCCAGTACTTC
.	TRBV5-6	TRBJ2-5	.	CASSLVYDEETQYF	TGTGCCAGCAGCTTGGTGTACGATGAGGAGACCCAGTACTTC
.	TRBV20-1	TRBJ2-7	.	CSAQVRSGQYF	TGCAGTGCCCAGGTTCGGTCCGGGCAGTACTTC
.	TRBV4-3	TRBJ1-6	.	CASSQEQGYSPLHF	TGCGCCAGCAGCCAAGAACAGGGATATTCACCCCTCCACTTT
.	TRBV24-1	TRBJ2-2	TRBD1	CATSVPGQGPTGELFF	TGTGCCACCAGTGTCCCGGGACAGGGGCCCACCGGGGAGCTGTTTTTT
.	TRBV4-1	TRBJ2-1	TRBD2	CASSQDYQRGHNEQFF	TGCGCCAGCAGCCAAGATTACCAGCGGGGGCACAATGAGCAGTTCTTC
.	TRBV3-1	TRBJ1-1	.	CASSQESVMNTEAFF	TGTGCCAGCAGCCAAGAATCCGTGATGAACACTGAAGCTTTCTTT
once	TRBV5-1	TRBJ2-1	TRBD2	CASSSRLAGGHNEQFF	TGCGCCAGCAGCTCCCGACTAGCGGGGGGGCACAATGAGCAGTTCTTC
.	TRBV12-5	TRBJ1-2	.	CASGLSQTRYGYTF	TGTGCTAGTGGTTTGAGTCAGACCCGCTATGGCTACACCTTC
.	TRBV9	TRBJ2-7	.	CASSVADSAYEQYF	TGTGCCAGCAGCGTAGCGGACAGTGCCTACGAGCAGTACTTC
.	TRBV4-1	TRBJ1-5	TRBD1	CASSPTGGNQPQHF	TGCGCCAGCAGCCCTACAGGGGGCAATCAGCCCCAGCATTTT
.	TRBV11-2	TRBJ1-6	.	CASSLWADDALHF	TGTGCCAGCAGCTTGTGGGCGGACGATGCCCTCCACTTT
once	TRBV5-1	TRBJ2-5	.	CASSLWVGEQETQYF	TGCGCCAGCAGCTTGTGGGTAGGAGAGCAAGAGACCCAGTACTTC
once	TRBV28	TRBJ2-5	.	CASKGQETQYF	TGTGCCAGCAAGGGACAAGAGACCCAGTACTTC
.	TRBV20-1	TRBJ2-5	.	CSAGLAFQETQYF	TGCAGTGCTGGTCTAGCGTTCCAAGAGACCCAGTACTTC
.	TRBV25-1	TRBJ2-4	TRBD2	CASSAHRGTSLNIQYF	TGTGCCAGCAGTGCTCACCGAGGGACTAGTTTGAACATTCAGTACTTC
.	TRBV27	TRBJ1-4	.	CASGRVRVGEKLFF	TGTGCCAGCGGCCGGGTGCGGGTCGGCGAAAAACTGTTTTTT
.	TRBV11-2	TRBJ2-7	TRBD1	CASSQGQGLSYEQYF	TGTGCCAGCAGCCAGGGACAGGGGTTATCCTACGAGCAGTACTTC
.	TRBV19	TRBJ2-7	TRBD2	CASSIDPGLAPAYEQYF	TGTGCCAGTAGTATAGATCCGGGACTAGCTCCTGCCTACGAGCAGTACTTC
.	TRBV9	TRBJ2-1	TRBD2	CASSAGGVIEQFF	TGTGCCAGCAGCGCGGGAGGGGTTATTGAGCAGTTCTTC
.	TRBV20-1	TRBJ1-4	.	CSARDRGIATNEKLFF	TGCAGTGCTAGAGACAGGGGAATTGCAACTAATGAAAAACTGTTTTTT
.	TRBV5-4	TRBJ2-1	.	CASSLAHSEQFF	TGTGCCAGCAGCTTGGCCCACTCGGAGCAGTTCTTC
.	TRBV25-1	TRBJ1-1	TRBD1	CASSGPGQGSEAFF	TGTGCCAGCAGTGGACCGGGACAGGGCTCTGAAGCTTTCTTT
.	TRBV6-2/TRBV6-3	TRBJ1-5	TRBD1	CASSPGQFNQPQHF	TGTGCCAGCAGCCCGGGACAGTTCAATCAGCCCCAGCATTTT
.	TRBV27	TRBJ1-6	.	CASRLDGSSPLHF	TGTGCCAGCAGGCTGGACGGCTCTTCACCCCTCCACTTT
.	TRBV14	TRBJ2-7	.	CASSQIANNYEQYF	TGTGCCAGCAGCCAAATCGCCAATAACTACGAGCAGTACTTC